The 7 T cell receptor beta chains below were found in one sample sequenced in a study of T cells expressing NK-cell markers. Following a re-call of the 5' RACE reads, TCRdb has one entry per CDR3 protein and lacks DNA. This sample's table reports roughly 420,000 distinct CDR3 sequences. The sequencing sample was made of blood T cells: a sorted CD56 or NKG2C T cell subset, CD4+ or CD8+ T cells, or bulk PBMC T cells (not recorded which). The receptors stem from a woman between 18 and 75 years old in good health.

This chain joins TRBV20-1 and TRBJ2-1; with no DNA, the TCRdb D assignment of TRBD2 cannot be verified. This CDR3 is built from 15 residues. Looked up from germline, CDR1 is DFQATT and CDR2 is SNEGSKA (reference sequence). CDR3 protein: CSAREGGGAYNEQFF.

The chain joins TRBV11-2 to TRBJ2-2; TCRdb returns TRBD1, unconfirmable since there is no DNA. There are 16 residues in the CDR3. Germline assignment: CDR1 SGHAT and CDR2 FQNNGV. The CDR3 region is CASSLRTAKLTGELFF.

This chain uses TRBV7-9 with TRBJ1-6. There are 15 residues in the CDR3. Per germline, CDR1 SEHNR and CDR2 FQNEAQ (reference sequence). The CDR3 spells CASSVHISDNSPLHF.

The chain recombines TRBV29-1 with TRBJ1-1; the TCRdb D gene call, TRBD1, has no DNA to confirm it. Germline loops: CDR1 SQVTM, CDR2 ANQGSEA. This CDR3 has 13 residues. CDR3 region: CSARQGWDTEAFF.

The chain couples TRBV19 to TRBJ2-2; the TCRdb call, TRBD2, lacks DNA for checking. Germline V gene sequence: CDR1 LNHDA, CDR2 SQIVND (reference sequence). CDR3 length: 14 residues. This CDR3 reads CASVGREVTGELFF.

The chain recombines TRBV4-3 with TRBJ2-1; lacking DNA, the TRBD2 call made by TCRdb goes unchecked. The germline V gene has CDR1 LGHNA and CDR2 YSLEER. The length of the CDR3 is 18 residues. The CDR3 reads CASSQVFEVAGAYNEQFF.

The rearrangement joins TRBV6-4 to TRBJ2-3; the D gene TCRdb calls, TRBD1, cannot be checked with no DNA. The CDR3 is 14 residues long. Looked up from germline, CDR1 is MRHNA and CDR2 is SNTAGT. This chain's CDR3 is CASSDGTGPDTQYF.